Here is one T cell receptor (beta chain) with its context. The antigen remains unidentified. Patients had chemo-refractory metastatic non-small-cell lung cancer and received focal radiation plus CTLA-4 blockade that used ipilimumab. The data stem from a study of radiotherapy plus CTLA-4 blockade in lung cancer. On the study more broadly: Objective response rate was roughly 19%; disease control rate, about 28%. Points from the study as a whole: With interferon-beta, early dynamics of blood T cell clones were reported to best predict response. Tumor-origin TCR clones grew in blood after radiotherapy plus ipilimumab.

The CDR3 sequence is 15 residues long. Germline values: CDR1 MNHEY, CDR2 SVGAGI. Trimming pared 2 bases from V and 6 bases from J, leaving 15 bases between. TCRdb's table, derived via immunoSEQ multiplex PCR, lists solely in-frame clones and lacks some. The sample shows 77,000 or so clones, nearly 75% of them seen only once. The chain combines TRBV6-5 with TRBJ2-3, with TRBD2 as a possible D gene (5 bases). Sequences were derived from peripheral blood, sampled from a patient treated with radiotherapy plus ipilimumab. The TCR originated in a human donor with non-small cell lung cancer whose response to radiotherapy plus ipilimumab could not be evaluated. The CDR3, as DNA: TGTGCCAGCAGTTACGGAGCGGACGTTTGGGATACGCAGTATTTT. Amino acids: CASSYGADVWDTQYF.